The table lists the clone carrying this T cell receptor (beta chain) with a few counts. For the second PCR, which ran for roughly 6 to 12 cycles, a sample-barcoded 5' primer and a J-beta primer mix were used. TCRdb re-analysed the 5' RACE reads in MiXCR, keeping a single row per CDR3 protein. The sample lists 1.5 million to 2 million distinct CDR3 sequences, approximately 50% seen once, with more than 2% in the top ten. The sample originates from a study of blood T cells in healthy people across ages. The sequencing input was blood. This TCR was sampled from a woman aged 40 to 50 in good health.

CDR3 residues: CASSLAFPSTDTQYF. DNA of the CDR3: TGTGCCAGCAGCTTGGCATTTCCCAGCACAGATACGCAGTATTTT. The chain carries TRBV5-6 and TRBJ2-3; D not resolved. V was trimmed by 0 bases and J by 0 bases, leaving 8 bases between them. Per germline, CDR1 SGHDT and CDR2 YYEEEE. The CDR3 extends over 15 amino acids.